This is a list of T cell receptor beta chains from one sample in a study of OX40 agonist ivuxolimab in advanced cancers. Using immunoSEQ multiplex PCR, the repertoire was profiled, and TCRdb retains in-frame clones only, with some absent. This sample has 96,000 or so clones, with under 85% found just once. The sample here was CD4+ or CD8+ T cells sorted from blood, taken in a trial of the OX40 agonist ivuxolimab. All receptors come from an adult with an advanced solid tumor such as melanoma, head and neck, liver or kidney cancer. CDR3s include the opening cysteine and the closing phenylalanine or tryptophan. Each record gives: CDR3 length, D gene, J gene, V gene, clone size, CDR3 DNA, CDR3 protein. The D gene is left open where the match is weak. Clone sizes are given selectively: once, few, many, or a class where the clone is expanded.

>11|.|TRBJ2-3|TRBV20-1|.
TGCAGTTGCTCGACGGGGGATACGCAGTATTTT
CSCSTGDTQYF
>13|TRBD1|TRBJ1-2|TRBV29-1|medium-sized
TGCAGCGCGGACAGGCTAGATAGCTATGGCTACACCTTC
CSADRLDSYGYTF
>11|.|TRBJ2-1|TRBV29-1|.
TGCAGCGCCGGGCCTTTCAATGAGCAGTTCTTC
CSAGPFNEQFF
>15|TRBD2|TRBJ2-1|TRBV19|.
TGTGCCAGTACGTGGGAGGCGGGAGGGGATAATGAGCAGTTCTTC
CASTWEAGGDNEQFF
>14|.|TRBJ2-7|TRBV6-1|.
TGTGCCAGCCGGGGAAGGGGCAGGTCCTACGAGCAGTACTTC
CASRGRGRSYEQYF
>17|TRBD2|TRBJ2-1|TRBV4-1|.
TGCGCCAGCAGCCAAATGCCGGGACTAGGGCTCTACAATGAGCAGTTCTTC
CASSQMPGLGLYNEQFF
>12|.|TRBJ1-2|TRBV2|.
TGTGCCAGCAGAACAGGGCCGGCTGGCTACACCTTC
CASRTGPAGYTF
>13|TRBD1|TRBJ2-7|TRBV5-1|.
TGCGCCAGCCGGACAGGGGATTCCTACGAGCAGTACTTC
CASRTGDSYEQYF
>11|.|TRBJ2-7|TRBV5-1|.
TGCGCCAGCAGTGAGCACGACGAGCAGTACTTC
CASSEHDEQYF
>16|TRBD2|TRBJ2-7|TRBV5-1|.
TGCGCCAGCAGCTTGAGGCGGGGGGCACTCTCCTACGAGCAGTACTTC
CASSLRRGALSYEQYF
>15|.|TRBJ2-5|TRBV9|.
TGTGCCAGCAGCACAGTAGGATTTGGAGAAGAGACCCAGTACTTC
CASSTVGFGEETQYF
>15|TRBD2|TRBJ2-5|TRBV10-3|.
TGTGCCATCAGTGAGTCGGCTTGGCTAGCGGGGGAGCAGTACTTC
CAISESAWLAGEQYF
>16|.|TRBJ2-2|TRBV2|.
TGTGCCAGCAGTGAAGCTGGCCTATTAAACACCGGGGAGCTGTTTTTT
CASSEAGLLNTGELFF
>11|.|TRBJ2-1|TRBV7-2|.
TGTGCCAGCAGCTTATCGAATGAGCAGTTCTTC
CASSLSNEQFF
>13|.|TRBJ1-2|TRBV7-3|.
TGTGCCAGCAGCCCGGACAAGTCGTATGGCTACACCTTC
CASSPDKSYGYTF
>14|TRBD1|TRBJ2-1|TRBV7-9|.
TGTGCCAGCAGCTTTGGGACAGGGGGTAATGAGCAGTTCTTC
CASSFGTGGNEQFF
>13|.|TRBJ2-3|TRBV14|.
TGTGCCAGCAGCCGAAAGGGTACAGATACGCAGTATTTT
CASSRKGTDTQYF
>18|.|TRBJ1-3|TRBV11-3|.
TGTGCCAGCAGCTACACGCACAGACAGGCCCTCTCTGGAAACACCATATATTTT
CASSYTHRQALSGNTIYF
>14|TRBD2|TRBJ2-7|TRBV5-1|.
TGCGCCAGCAGCTTTAGCGGGAGCTTGGACGAGCAGTACTTC
CASSFSGSLDEQYF
>11|.|TRBJ1-4|TRBV21-1|.
TGTGCCAGCACCCCTAGGGAAAAACTGTTTTTT
CASTPREKLFF
>16|.|TRBJ1-3|TRBV5-1|.
TGCGCCAGCAGCTTGGGGCCCCAGGGAGCTGGAAACACCATATATTTT
CASSLGPQGAGNTIYF
>16|TRBD2|TRBJ2-1|TRBV9|once
TGTGCCAGCAGCGTAGGAGCGGGGGCCCTAGGAGGGGAGCAGTTCTTC
CASSVGAGALGGEQFF
>15|.|TRBJ2-3|TRBV6-5|.
TGTGCCAGCAGTTCACGACGGACAGGCACAGATACGCAGTATTTT
CASSSRRTGTDTQYF
>13|.|TRBJ1-2|TRBV6-5|.
TGTGCCAGCAGGCCAACAGGGAACTATGGCTACACCTTC
CASRPTGNYGYTF
>12|.|TRBJ2-3|TRBV5-6|.
TGTGCCAGCAGCCCCAACGGGAATACGCAGTATTTT
CASSPNGNTQYF
>16|.|TRBJ1-1|TRBV6-5|.
TGTGCCAGCAGTTATGGGCAGGGCGGCATGAACACTGAAGCTTTCTTT
CASSYGQGGMNTEAFF
>15|.|TRBJ2-2|TRBV19|.
TGTGCCAGTAGCAGGGGGAGCGGGGACACCGGGGAGCTGTTTTTT
CASSRGSGDTGELFF
>13|.|TRBJ1-5|TRBV2|.
TGTGCCAGCAGTGGTCAGCAGAATCAGCCCCAGCATTTT
CASSGQQNQPQHF
>13|.|TRBJ2-7|TRBV5-1|once
TGCGCCAGCAGCCCCGACGGCACCTACGAGCAGTACTTC
CASSPDGTYEQYF
>11|.|TRBJ2-7|TRBV19|.
TGTGCCAGTAGTGGTGGTTACGAGCAGTACTTC
CASSGGYEQYF
>14|TRBD2|TRBJ2-7|TRBV19|.
TGTGCCAGTAGTAGGACTAGCCGGGATTACGAGCAGTACTTC
CASSRTSRDYEQYF
>17|TRBD2|TRBJ2-7|TRBV19|once
TGTGCCAGTAGTATCGCGGGACTAGCGGGAGACCGCTACGAGCAGTACTTC
CASSIAGLAGDRYEQYF
>13|.|TRBJ2-3|TRBV6-5|.
TGTGCCAGCAGTTCCCCGGTGGTAGATACGCAGTATTTT
CASSSPVVDTQYF
>15|TRBD1|TRBJ1-6|TRBV7-2|few
TGTGCCAGCAGCTTCCAATCAGGGGGCGGGTCACCCCTCCACTTT
CASSFQSGGGSPLHF
>18|TRBD1|TRBJ2-3|TRBV29-1|.
TGCAGCGTTGAAGGGGGACGCTCTGACAGGGGAGGTCGGGATACGCAGTATTTT
CSVEGGRSDRGGRDTQYF
>14|.|TRBJ2-2|TRBV11-2|.
TGTGCCAGCAGCCTAGAGGGACCCCCCGGGGAGCTGTTTTTT
CASSLEGPPGELFF
>12|.|TRBJ1-2|TRBV2|.
TGTGCCAGCAGGGACGGAAACTATGGCTACACCTTC
CASRDGNYGYTF
>16|.|TRBJ2-4|TRBV2|.
TGTGCCAGCATCGGGGGTGGGTCCCCTCGCGGTCACATTCAGTACTTC
CASIGGGSPRGHIQYF
>15|.|TRBJ1-5|TRBV5-1|.
TGCGCCAGCAGCCCTGGGGCGTCCACAATGCAGCCCCAGCATTTT
CASSPGASTMQPQHF
>16|.|TRBJ2-3|TRBV10-3|.
TGTGCCATCAGTGAGTCGGACTTTCAGGGCACAGATACGCAGTATTTT
CAISESDFQGTDTQYF
>16|TRBD2|TRBJ2-2|TRBV7-2|.
TGTGCCAGCAGCCTCAGGGCAGCGGGGGAAACCGGGGAGCTGTTTTTT
CASSLRAAGETGELFF
>16|.|TRBJ1-2|TRBV19|.
TGTGCCAGTAGTATAGGTCGCGGTGGCAGAAATTATGGCTACACCTTC
CASSIGRGGRNYGYTF
>10|.|TRBJ1-1|TRBV5-8|.
TGTGCCAGCGTTTGGACTGAAGCTTTCTTT
CASVWTEAFF
>12|.|TRBJ2-1|TRBV5-1|.
TGCGCCAGCAGCGTCAATGGGGATGAGCAGTTCTTC
CASSVNGDEQFF
>12|TRBD1|TRBJ2-7|TRBV18|few
TGTGCCAGCTCATTACAGGGGTACGAGCAGTACTTC
CASSLQGYEQYF
>14|TRBD1|TRBJ2-3|TRBV6-5|once
TGTGCCAGCAGGGACAGGGGGTTCACAGATACGCAGTATTTT
CASRDRGFTDTQYF